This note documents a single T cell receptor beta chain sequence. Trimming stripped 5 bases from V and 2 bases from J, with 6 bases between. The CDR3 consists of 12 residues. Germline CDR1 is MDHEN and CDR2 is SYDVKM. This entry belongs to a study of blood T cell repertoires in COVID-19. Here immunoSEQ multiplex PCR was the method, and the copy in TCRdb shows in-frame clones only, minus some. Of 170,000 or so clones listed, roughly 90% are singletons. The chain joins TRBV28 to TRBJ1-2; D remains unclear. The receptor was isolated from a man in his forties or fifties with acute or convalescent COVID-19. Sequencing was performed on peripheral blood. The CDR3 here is CASSTENYGYTF. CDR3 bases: TGTGCCAGCAGTACCGAGAACTATGGCTACACCTTC.